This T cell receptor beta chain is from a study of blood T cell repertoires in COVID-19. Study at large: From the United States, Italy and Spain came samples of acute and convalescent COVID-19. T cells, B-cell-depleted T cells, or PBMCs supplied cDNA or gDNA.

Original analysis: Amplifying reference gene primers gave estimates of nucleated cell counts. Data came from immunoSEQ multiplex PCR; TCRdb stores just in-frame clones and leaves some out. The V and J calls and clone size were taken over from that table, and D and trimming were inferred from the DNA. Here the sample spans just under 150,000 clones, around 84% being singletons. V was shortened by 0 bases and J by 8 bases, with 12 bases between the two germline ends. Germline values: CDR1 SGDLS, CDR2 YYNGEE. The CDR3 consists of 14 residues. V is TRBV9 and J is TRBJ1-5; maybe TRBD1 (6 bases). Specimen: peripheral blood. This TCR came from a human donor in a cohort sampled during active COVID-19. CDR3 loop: CASSVGDTLEPQHF. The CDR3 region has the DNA TGTGCCAGCAGCGTAGGGGACACATTGGAGCCCCAGCATTTT. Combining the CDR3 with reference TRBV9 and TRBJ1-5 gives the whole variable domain DSGVTQTPKHLITATGQRVTLRCSPRSGDLSVYWYQQSLDQGLQFLIQYYNGEERAKGNILERFSAQQFPDLHSELNLSSLELGDSALYFCASSVGDTLEPQHFGDGTRLSIL.